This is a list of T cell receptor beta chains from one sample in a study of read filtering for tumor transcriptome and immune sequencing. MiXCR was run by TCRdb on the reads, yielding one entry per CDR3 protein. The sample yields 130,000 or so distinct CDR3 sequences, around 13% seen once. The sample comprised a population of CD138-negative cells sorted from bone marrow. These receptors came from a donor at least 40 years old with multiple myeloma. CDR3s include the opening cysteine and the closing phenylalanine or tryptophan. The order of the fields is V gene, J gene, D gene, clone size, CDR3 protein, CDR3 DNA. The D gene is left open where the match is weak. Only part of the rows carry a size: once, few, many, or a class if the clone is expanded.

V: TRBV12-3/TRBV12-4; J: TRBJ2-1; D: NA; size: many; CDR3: CASSSSDWGRTYNEQFF; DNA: TGTGCCAGCAGCTCGAGTGATTGGGGGAGGACCTACAATGAGCAGTTCTTC
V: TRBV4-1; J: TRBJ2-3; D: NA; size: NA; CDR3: CASSQVGRTVTDTQYF; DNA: TGCGCCAGCAGCCAAGTGGGTCGAACCGTCACAGATACGCAGTATTTT
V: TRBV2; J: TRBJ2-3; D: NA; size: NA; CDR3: CASRDRWGTDTLYF; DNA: TGTGCTAGCAGAGACAGGTGGGGCACAGATACGCTGTATTTT
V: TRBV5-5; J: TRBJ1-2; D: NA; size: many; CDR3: CASSVDRSRNYGYTF; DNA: TGTGCCAGCAGCGTAGACAGGAGCCGTAACTATGGCTACACCTTC
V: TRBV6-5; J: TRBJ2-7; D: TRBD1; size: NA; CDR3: CASRRRTGGSGQYF; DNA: TGTGCCAGCAGAAGGAGGACAGGGGGGTCGGGGCAGTACTTC
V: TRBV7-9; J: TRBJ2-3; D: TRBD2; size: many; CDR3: CASTWTSGNLDTDTQYF; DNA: TGTGCCAGCACCTGGACTAGCGGGAACTTGGATACAGATACGCAGTATTTT
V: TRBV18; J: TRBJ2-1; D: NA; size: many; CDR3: CASSPRPAGTYNEQFF; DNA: TGTGCCAGCTCACCACGACCGGCGGGGACCTACAATGAGCAGTTCTTC
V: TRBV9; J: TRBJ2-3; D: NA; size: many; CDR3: CASSLPSNTDTQYF; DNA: TGTGCCAGCAGTCTGCCTTCTAACACAGATACGCAGTATTTT
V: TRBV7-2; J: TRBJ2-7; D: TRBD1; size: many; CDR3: CASSSRTGGSYEQYF; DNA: TGTGCCAGCAGCTCAAGGACAGGGGGCTCTTACGAGCAGTACTTC
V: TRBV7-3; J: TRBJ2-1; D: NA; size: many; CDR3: CASSPSLRNEQFF; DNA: TGTGCCAGCAGCCCCTCTCTGAGGAATGAGCAGTTCTTC
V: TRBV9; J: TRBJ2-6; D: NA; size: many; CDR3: CASSVSNSGANVLTF; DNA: TGTGCCAGCAGCGTGTCCAACTCTGGGGCCAACGTCCTGACTTTC
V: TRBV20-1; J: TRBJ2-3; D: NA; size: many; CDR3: CSARGVGISTDTQYF; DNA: TGCAGTGCTAGAGGCGTTGGAATAAGCACAGATACGCAGTATTTT
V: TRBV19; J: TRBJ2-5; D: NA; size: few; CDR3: CASSPRVKQETQYF; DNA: TGTGCCAGTAGTCCCCGGGTTAAGCAAGAGACCCAGTACTTC
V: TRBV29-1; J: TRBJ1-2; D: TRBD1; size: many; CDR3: CSGGVGQASITF; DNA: TGCAGCGGGGGGGTTGGACAGGCTTCTATCACCTTC
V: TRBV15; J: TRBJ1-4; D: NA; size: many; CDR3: CATSRVRGSPFLFF; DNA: TGTGCCACCAGCAGAGTAAGAGGCTCCCCCTTCCTGTTTTTT
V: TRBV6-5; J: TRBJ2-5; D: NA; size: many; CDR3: CASSYFARGFQETQYF; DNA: TGTGCCAGCAGTTACTTTGCCAGGGGTTTCCAAGAGACCCAGTACTTC
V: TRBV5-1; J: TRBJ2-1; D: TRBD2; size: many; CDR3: CASSFLAGESEQFF; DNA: TGCGCCAGCAGCTTCTTAGCGGGAGAGAGTGAGCAGTTCTTC
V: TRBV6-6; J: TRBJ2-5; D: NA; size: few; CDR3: CASSRLPAAQETQYF; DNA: TGTGCCAGCAGTAGACTCCCGGCAGCTCAAGAGACCCAGTACTTC
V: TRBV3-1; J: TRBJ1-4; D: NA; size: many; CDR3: CASSQVQGVNEKLFF; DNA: TGTGCCAGCAGCCAAGTTCAGGGTGTCAATGAAAAACTGTTTTTT
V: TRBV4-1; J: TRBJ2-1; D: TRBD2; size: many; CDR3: CASSQEPPGLAIFDEQFF; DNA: TGCGCCAGCAGCCAAGAACCTCCCGGACTAGCGATCTTTGATGAGCAGTTCTTC
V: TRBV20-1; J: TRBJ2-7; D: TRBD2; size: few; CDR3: CSATTSYGYEQYF; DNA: TGCAGTGCCACGACTAGCTATGGATACGAGCAGTACTTC
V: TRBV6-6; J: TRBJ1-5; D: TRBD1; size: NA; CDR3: CASSYSGRGPNQPQHF; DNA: TGTGCCAGCAGTTACTCGGGCAGGGGGCCGAATCAGCCCCAGCATTTT
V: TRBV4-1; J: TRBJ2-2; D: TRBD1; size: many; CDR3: CASSQHGQGVSTGELFF; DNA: TGCGCCAGCAGCCAACATGGACAGGGGGTGTCAACCGGGGAGCTGTTTTTT
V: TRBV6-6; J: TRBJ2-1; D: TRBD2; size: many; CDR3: CASSYEVAGMDEQFF; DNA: TGTGCCAGCAGTTACGAGGTAGCGGGAATGGATGAGCAGTTCTTC
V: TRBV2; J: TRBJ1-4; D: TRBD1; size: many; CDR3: CASSAAGQTNEKLFF; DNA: TGTGCCAGCAGCGCTGCGGGACAGACTAATGAAAAACTGTTTTTT
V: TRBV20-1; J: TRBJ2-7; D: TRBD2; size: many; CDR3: CSASNAPGLGSSEQYF; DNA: TGCAGTGCTAGCAACGCCCCGGGACTAGGGTCGAGTGAGCAGTACTTC
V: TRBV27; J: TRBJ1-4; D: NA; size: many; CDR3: CASSTSGTPTNEKLFF; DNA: TGTGCCAGCAGTACCTCTGGGACACCAACTAATGAAAAACTGTTTTTT
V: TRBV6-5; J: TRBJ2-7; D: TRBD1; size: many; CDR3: CASSPDRDEQYF; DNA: TGTGCCAGCAGCCCGGACAGGGACGAGCAGTACTTC
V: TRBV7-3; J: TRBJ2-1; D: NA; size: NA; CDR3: CASSLDSGCNEQFF; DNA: TGTGCCAGCAGCTTAGATTCGGGGTGCAATGAGCAGTTCTTC
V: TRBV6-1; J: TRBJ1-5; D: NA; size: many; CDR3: CASSEWGNGNQPQHF; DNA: TGTGCCAGCAGTGAGTGGGGGAACGGCAATCAGCCCCAGCATTTT
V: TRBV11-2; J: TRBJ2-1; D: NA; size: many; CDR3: CASSSLRAARNEQFF; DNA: TGTGCCAGCAGCTCCCTTAGGGCGGCTCGAAATGAGCAGTTCTTC
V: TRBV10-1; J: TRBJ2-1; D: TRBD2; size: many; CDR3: CASSESQTSGANEQFF; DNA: TGCGCCAGCAGTGAGTCGCAGACTAGCGGGGCCAATGAGCAGTTCTTC
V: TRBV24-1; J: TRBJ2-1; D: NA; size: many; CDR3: CATSDRALPQFF; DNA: TGTGCCACCAGTGATCGCGCCCTTCCCCAGTTCTTC
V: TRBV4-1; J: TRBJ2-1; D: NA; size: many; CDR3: CASSQGRVGISEQFF; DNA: TGCGCCAGCAGCCAGGGCAGAGTAGGTATAAGTGAGCAGTTCTTC
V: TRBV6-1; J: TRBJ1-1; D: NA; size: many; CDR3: CASSRLRETNTEAFF; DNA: TGTGCCAGCAGCCGCCTTAGGGAGACGAACACTGAAGCTTTCTTT
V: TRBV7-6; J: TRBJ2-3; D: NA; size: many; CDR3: CASSLGADRTDTQYF; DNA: TGTGCCAGCAGCTTAGGGGCGGACCGCACAGATACGCAGTATTTT
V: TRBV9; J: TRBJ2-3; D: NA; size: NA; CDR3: CASSRPVPDTQYF; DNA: TGTGCCAGTTCTAGACCCGTCCCGGATACGCAGTATTTT
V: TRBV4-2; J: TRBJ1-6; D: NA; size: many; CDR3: CASSQDIKHRAESPLHF; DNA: TGTGCCAGCAGCCAAGATATAAAGCACAGGGCGGAATCACCCCTCCACTTT
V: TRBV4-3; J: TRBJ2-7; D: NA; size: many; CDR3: CASSLEGTYEQYF; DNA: TGCGCCAGCAGCCTTGAGGGGACCTACGAGCAGTACTTC
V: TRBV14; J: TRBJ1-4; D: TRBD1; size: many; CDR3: CASSHYGTGANEKLFF; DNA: TGTGCCAGCAGCCATTACGGGACAGGAGCTAATGAAAAACTGTTTTTT
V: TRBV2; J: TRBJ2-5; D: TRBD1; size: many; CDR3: CASSERTGGLETQYF; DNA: TGTGCCAGCAGTGAAAGGACAGGGGGATTGGAGACCCAGTACTTC
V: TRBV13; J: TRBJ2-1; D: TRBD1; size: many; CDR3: CASSSTGDGEQFF; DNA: TGTGCCAGCAGTTCTACAGGGGACGGTGAGCAGTTCTTC
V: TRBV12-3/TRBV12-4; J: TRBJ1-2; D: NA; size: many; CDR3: CASSFRVQGRYGYTF; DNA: TGTGCCAGCAGTTTTAGGGTCCAGGGACGCTATGGCTACACCTTC
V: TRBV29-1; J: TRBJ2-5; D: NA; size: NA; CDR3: CSVAGQETQYF; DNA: TGCAGCGTTGCAGGGCAAGAGACCCAGTACTTC
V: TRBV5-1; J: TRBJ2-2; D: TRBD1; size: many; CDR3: CASTWQGATGELFF; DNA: TGCGCCAGCACCTGGCAGGGGGCGACCGGGGAGCTGTTTTTT
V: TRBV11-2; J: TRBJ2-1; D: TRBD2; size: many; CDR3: CASSLSPSGRNEQFF; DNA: TGTGCCAGCAGCTTATCCCCCAGCGGGAGGAATGAGCAGTTCTTC
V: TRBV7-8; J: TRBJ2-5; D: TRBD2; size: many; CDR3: CASSLELAGGETQYF; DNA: TGTGCCAGCAGCTTAGAACTAGCGGGAGGAGAGACCCAGTACTTC
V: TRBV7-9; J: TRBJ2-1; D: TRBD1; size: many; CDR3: CASSRWDRLSSYNEQFF; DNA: TGTGCCAGCAGCCGCTGGGACAGACTGAGCTCCTACAATGAGCAGTTCTTC
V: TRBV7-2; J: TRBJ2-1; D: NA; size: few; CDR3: CASTFRVAGANEQFF; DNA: TGTGCCAGCACCTTTCGGGTTGCGGGGGCGAATGAGCAGTTCTTC
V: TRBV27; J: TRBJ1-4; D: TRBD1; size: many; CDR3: CASSWDSGEKLFF; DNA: TGTGCCAGCAGTTGGGACAGTGGCGAAAAACTGTTTTTT
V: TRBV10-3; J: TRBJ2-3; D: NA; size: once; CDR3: CAISEQDQNTQYF; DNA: TGTGCCATCAGTGAGCAGGATCAAAATACGCAGTATTTT
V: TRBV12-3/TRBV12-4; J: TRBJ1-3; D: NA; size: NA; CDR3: CASSLAPGVGNTIYF; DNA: TGTGCCAGCAGTTTAGCGCCTGGGGTTGGAAACACCATATATTTT
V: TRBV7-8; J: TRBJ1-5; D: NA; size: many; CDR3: CASSRSQGNQPQHF; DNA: TGTGCCAGCAGCCGATCACAGGGCAATCAGCCCCAGCATTTT
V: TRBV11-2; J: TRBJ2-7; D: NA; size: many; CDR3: CASSLDRGHSYEQYF; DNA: TGTGCCAGCAGCTTAGATCGGGGACACAGCTACGAGCAGTACTTC
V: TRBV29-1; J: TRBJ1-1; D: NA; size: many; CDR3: CSVTGHMNTEAFF; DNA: TGCAGCGTAACAGGGCACATGAACACTGAAGCTTTCTTT
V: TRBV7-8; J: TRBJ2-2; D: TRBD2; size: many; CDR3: CASSLELAGGFEELFF; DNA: TGTGCCAGCAGCTTGGAACTAGCGGGAGGTTTTGAGGAGCTGTTTTTT
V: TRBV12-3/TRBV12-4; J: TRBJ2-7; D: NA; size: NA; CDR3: CASNRAGLSGEQYF; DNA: TGTGCCAGCAATCGAGCAGGGCTCTCGGGCGAGCAGTACTTC
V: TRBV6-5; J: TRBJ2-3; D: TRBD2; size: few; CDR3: CASSYRTSGRADTQYF; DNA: TGTGCCAGCAGTTATAGGACTAGCGGACGGGCAGATACGCAGTATTTT
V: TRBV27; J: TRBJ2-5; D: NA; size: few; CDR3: CASSLRPGETQYF; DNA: TGTGCCAGCAGTTTACGGCCCGGAGAGACCCAGTACTTC
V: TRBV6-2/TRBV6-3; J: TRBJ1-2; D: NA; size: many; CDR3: CASSSPGYGYTF; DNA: TGTGCCAGCAGTTCCCCTGGCTATGGCTACACCTTC